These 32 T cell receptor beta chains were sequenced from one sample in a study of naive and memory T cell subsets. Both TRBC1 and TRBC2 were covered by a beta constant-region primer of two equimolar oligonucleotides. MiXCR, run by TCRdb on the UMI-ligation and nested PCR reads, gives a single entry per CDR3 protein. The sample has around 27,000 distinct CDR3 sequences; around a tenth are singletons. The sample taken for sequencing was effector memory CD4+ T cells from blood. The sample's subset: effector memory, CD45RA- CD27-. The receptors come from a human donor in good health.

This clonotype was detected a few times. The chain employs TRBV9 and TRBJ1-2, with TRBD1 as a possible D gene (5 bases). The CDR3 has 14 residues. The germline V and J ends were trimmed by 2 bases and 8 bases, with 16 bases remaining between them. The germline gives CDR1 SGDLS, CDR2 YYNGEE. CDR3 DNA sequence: TGTGCCAGCAGCGTTAGGGACGAATCGGCCGGCTACACCTTC. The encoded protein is CASSVRDESAGYTF.

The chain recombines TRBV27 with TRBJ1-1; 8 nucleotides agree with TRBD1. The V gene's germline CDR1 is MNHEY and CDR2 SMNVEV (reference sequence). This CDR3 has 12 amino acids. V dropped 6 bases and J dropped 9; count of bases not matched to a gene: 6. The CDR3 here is CASRTGQGKAFF. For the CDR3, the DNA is TGTGCCAGCAGGACCGGACAGGGAAAAGCTTTCTTT.

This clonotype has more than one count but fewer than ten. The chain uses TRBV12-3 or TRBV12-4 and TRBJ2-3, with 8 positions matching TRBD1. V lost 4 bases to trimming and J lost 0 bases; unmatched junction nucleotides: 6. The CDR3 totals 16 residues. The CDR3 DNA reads TGTGCCAGCAGTTCACAGGGGGTCTCTAGCACAGATACGCAGTATTTT. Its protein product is CASSSQGVSSTDTQYF.

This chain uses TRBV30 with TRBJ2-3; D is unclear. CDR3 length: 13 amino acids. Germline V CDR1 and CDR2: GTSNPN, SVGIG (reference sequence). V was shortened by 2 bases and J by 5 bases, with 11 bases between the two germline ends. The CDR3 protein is CAWSIWIRDTQYF. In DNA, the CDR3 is TGTGCCTGGAGTATATGGATTAGAGATACGCAGTATTTT.

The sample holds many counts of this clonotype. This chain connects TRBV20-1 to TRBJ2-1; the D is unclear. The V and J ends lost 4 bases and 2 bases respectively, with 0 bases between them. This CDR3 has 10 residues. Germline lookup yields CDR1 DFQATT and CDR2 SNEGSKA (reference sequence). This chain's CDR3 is CSATYNEQFF. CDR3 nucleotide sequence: TGCAGTGCTACCTACAATGAGCAGTTCTTC.

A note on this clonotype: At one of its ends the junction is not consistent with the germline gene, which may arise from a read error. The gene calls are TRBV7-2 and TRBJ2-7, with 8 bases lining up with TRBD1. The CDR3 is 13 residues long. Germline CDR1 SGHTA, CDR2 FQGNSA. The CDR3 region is CASSFGGSDRVNF. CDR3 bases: TGTGCCAGCAGCTTTGGGGGCTCGGACAGGGTGAACTTC.

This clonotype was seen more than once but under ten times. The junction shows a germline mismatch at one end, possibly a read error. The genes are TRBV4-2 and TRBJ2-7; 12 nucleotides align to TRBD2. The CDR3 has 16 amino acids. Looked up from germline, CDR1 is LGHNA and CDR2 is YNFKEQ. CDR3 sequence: CASSQAVALAGGPVDF. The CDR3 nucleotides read TGTGCCAGCAGCCAAGCCGTAGCGCTAGCGGGAGGGCCAGTAGACTTC.

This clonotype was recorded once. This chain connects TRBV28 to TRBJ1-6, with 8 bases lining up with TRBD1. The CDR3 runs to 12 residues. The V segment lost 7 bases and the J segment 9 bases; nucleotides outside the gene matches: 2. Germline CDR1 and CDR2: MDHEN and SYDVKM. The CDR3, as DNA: TGTGCCAGCACAGGGGGCTTTTCACCCCTCCACTTT. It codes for CASTGGFSPLHF. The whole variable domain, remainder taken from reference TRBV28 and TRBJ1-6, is DVKVTQSSRYLVKRTGEKVFLECVQDMDHENMFWYRQDPGLGLRLIYFSYDVKMKEKGDIPEGYSVSREKKERFSLILESASTNQTSMYLCASTGGFSPLHFGNGTRLTVT.

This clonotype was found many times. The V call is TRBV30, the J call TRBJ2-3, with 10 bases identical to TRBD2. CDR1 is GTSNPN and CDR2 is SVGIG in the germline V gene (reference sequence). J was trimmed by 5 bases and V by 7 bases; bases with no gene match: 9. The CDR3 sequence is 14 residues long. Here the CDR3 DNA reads TGTGCCTCGACACTAGCGGGATTTCGAGATACGCAGTATTTT. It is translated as CASTLAGFRDTQYF.

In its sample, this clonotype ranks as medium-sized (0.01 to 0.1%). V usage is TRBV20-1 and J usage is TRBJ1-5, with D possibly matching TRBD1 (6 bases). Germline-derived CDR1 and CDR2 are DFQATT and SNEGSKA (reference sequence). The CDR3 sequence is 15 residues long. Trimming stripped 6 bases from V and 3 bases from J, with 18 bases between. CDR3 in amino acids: CSASLPQGPNQPQHF. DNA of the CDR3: TGCAGTGCCAGCTTACCTCAGGGGCCCAATCAGCCCCAGCATTTT.

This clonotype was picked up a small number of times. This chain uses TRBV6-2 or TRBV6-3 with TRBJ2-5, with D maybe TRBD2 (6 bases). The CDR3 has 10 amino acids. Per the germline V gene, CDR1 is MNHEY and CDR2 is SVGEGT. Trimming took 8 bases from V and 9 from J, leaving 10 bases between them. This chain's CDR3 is CASDRDSQYF. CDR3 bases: TGTGCCAGCGACCGGGACTCCCAGTACTTC.

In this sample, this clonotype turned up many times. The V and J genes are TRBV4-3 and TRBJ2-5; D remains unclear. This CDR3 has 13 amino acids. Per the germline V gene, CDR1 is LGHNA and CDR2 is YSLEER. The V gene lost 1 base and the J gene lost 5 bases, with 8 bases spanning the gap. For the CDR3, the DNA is TGCGCCAGCAGCCAAGCTCGGCGGGAGACCCAGTACTTC. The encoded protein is CASSQARRETQYF.

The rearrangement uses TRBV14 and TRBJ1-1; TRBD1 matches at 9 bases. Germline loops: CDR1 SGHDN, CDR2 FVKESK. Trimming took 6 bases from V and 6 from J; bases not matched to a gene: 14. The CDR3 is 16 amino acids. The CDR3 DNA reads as TGTGCCAGCAGTCACCCCGGGACAGGGAGGACCGCTGAAGCTTTCTTT. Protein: CASSHPGTGRTAEAFF.

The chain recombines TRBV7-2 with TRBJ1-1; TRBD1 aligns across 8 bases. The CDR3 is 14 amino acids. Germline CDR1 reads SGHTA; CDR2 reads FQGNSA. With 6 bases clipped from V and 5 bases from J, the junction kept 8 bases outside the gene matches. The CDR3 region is CASSSTGGRTEAFF. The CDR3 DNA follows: TGTGCCAGCAGTTCTACAGGGGGGAGGACTGAAGCTTTCTTT.

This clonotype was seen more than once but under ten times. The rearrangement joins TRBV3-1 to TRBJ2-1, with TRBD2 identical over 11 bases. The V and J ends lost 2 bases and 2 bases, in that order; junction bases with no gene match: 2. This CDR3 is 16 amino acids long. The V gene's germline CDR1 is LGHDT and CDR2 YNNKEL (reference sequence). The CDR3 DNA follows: TGTGCCAGCAGCCAAAATAGCGGGAGGGCCTACAATGAGCAGTTCTTC. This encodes CASSQNSGRAYNEQFF.

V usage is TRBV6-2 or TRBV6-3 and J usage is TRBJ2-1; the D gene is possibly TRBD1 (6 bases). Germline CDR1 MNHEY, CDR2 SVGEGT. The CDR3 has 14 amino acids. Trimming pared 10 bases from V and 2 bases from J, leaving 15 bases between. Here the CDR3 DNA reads TGTGCCACCAAAAGGGGGAACCCCTACAATGAGCAGTTCTTC. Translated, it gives CATKRGNPYNEQFF.

CDR3 nucleotides: TGTGCCAGCAGCCGCGGACAGGGCTTCTATAATTCACCCCTCCACTTT. This translates into CASSRGQGFYNSPLHF. This sequence joins TRBV7-9 and TRBJ1-6; 8 bases fit TRBD1. Germline values: CDR1 SEHNR, CDR2 FQNEAQ (reference sequence). The CDR3 length is 16 residues. J lost 3 bases, V lost 5 bases, and 6 bases had no gene match.

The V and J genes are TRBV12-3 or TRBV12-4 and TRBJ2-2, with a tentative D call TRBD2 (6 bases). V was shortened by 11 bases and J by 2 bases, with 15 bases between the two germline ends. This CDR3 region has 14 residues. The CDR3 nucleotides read TGTGCCCTCAAAATGGGGGGAAACACCGGGGAGCTGTTTTTT. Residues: CALKMGGNTGELFF.

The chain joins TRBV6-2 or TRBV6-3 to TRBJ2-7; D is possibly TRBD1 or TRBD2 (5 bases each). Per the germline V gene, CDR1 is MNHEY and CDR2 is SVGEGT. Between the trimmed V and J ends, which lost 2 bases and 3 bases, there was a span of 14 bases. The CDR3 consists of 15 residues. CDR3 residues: CASSYPPRDGYEQYF. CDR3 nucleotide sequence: TGTGCCAGCAGTTACCCCCCCCGGGACGGCTACGAGCAGTACTTC.

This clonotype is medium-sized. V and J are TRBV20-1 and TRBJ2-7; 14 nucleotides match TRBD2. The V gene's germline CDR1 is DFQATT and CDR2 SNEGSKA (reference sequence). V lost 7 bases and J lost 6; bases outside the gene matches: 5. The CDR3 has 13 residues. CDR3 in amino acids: CSGLAGGWLEQYF. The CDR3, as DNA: TGCAGTGGACTAGCGGGAGGGTGGCTCGAGCAGTACTTC.

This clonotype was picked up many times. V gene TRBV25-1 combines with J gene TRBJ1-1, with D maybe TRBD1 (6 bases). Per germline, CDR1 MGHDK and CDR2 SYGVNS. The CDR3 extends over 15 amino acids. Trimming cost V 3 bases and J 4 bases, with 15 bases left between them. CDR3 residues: CASSDHTGYGTEAFF. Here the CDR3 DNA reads TGTGCCAGCAGTGATCATACAGGGTATGGCACTGAAGCTTTCTTT.

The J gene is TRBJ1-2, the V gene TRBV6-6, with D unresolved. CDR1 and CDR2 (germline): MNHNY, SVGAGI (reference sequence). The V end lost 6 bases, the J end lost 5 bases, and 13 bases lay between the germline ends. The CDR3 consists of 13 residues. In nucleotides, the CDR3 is TGTGCCAGCAGCCCTCTCCCGGGTTATGGCTACACCTTC. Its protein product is CASSPLPGYGYTF.

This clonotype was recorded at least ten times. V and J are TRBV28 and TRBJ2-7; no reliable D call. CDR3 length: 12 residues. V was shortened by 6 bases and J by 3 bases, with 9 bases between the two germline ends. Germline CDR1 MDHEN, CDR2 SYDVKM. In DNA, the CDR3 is TGTGCCAGCAGCACCCCCGGCTACGAGCAGTACTTC. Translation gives CASSTPGYEQYF.

CDR3 sequence reads: CASNYRGPNQPQHF. Here the CDR3 DNA reads TGTGCCAGCAATTACAGGGGGCCGAATCAGCCCCAGCATTTT. The chain is built from TRBV12-3 or TRBV12-4 and TRBJ1-5; 9 bases align to TRBD1. After removal of 7 bases from V and 4 bases from J, the junction contained 5 bases not matched to a gene. This CDR3 is built from 14 residues.

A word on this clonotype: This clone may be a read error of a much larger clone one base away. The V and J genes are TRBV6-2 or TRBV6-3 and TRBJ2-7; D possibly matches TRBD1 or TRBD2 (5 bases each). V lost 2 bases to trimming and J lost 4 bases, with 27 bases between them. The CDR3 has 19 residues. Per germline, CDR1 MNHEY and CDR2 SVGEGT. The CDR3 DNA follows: TGTGCCAGCAGTTACGGGCTTCCGGGACGCCAAAAGTTCGGTTACGAGCAGTACTTC. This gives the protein CASSYGLPGRQKFGYEQYF.

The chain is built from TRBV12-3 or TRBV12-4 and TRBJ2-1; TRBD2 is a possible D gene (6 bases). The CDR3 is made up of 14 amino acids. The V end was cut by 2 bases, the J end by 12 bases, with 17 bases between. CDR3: CASSLFRGTVGQFF. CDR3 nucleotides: TGTGCCAGCAGTTTATTCCGGGGGACGGTAGGGCAGTTCTTC.

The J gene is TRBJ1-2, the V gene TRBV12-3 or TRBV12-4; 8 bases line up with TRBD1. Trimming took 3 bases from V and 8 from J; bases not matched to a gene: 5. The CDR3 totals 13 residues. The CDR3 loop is CASSLQGAGGYTF. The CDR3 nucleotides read TGTGCCAGCAGTTTGCAGGGGGCGGGCGGCTACACCTTC.

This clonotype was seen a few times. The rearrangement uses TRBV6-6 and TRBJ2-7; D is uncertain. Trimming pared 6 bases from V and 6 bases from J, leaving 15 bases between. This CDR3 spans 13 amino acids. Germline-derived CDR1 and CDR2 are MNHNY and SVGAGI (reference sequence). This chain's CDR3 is CASSQSPAGEQYF. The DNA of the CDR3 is TGTGCCAGCAGCCAGAGCCCGGCCGGCGAGCAGTACTTC.

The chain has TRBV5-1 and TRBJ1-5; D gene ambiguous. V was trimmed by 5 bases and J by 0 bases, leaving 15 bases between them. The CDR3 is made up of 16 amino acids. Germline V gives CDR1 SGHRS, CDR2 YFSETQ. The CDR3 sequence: CASSLGGGYSNQPQHF. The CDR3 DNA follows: TGCGCCAGCAGTCTCGGCGGCGGGTATAGCAATCAGCCCCAGCATTTT.

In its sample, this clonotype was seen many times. The CDR3, as DNA: TGTGCCAGCAGCTGGGGGGGACGGGCAGATACGCAGTATTTT. Protein sequence: CASSWGGRADTQYF. The chain links TRBV5-6 to TRBJ2-3, with 7 bases fitting TRBD2. V lost 3 bases to trimming and J lost 4 bases; unmatched junction nucleotides: 5. Germline CDR1 SGHDT, CDR2 YYEEEE. CDR3 size: 14 residues.

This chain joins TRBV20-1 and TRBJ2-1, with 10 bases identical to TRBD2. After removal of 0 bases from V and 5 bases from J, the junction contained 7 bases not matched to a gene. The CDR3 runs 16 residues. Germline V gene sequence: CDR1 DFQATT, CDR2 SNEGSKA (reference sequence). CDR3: CSARDSGTSVHNEQFF. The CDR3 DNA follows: TGCAGTGCTAGAGATTCGGGGACTAGCGTCCACAATGAGCAGTTCTTC.

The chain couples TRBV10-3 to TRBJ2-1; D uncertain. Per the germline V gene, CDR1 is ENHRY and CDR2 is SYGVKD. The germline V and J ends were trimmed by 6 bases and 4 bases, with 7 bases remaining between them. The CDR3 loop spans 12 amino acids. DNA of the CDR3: TGTGCCATCAGGACAAAGTACAATGAGCAGTTCTTC. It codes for CAIRTKYNEQFF.